A selection of T cell receptor beta chains follows, all from one sample in a study of cytomegalovirus exposure and HLA in healthy donors. Profiling relied on immunoSEQ multiplex PCR, and the TCRdb table lists in-frame clones only, not all of them. The table includes about 55,000 clones, 80% to 85% detected once. Input material: PBMCs. The source is a man in his thirties or forties in good health and CMV-seronegative. The CDR3 runs from the conserved cysteine through the conserved F or W. D genes are given only for firm matches. Clone size is given for some rows only: seen once, a few or many times, or a class if the clone is expanded.

V gene,D gene,CDR3 length,clone size,J gene,CDR3 DNA,CDR3 protein
TRBV28,.,15,.,TRBJ2-7,TGTGCCAGCAGTTCGGCGGAGACTAGCTCCTACGAGCAGTACTTC,CASSSAETSSYEQYF
TRBV4-2,.,15,.,TRBJ1-2,TGTGCCAGCAGCCAAGATCGGGAGGGATACTATGGCTACACCTTC,CASSQDREGYYGYTF
TRBV28,TRBD1,13,.,TRBJ1-1,TGTGCCAGCAGTTTAGGCCGACAGGGTGAAGCTTTCTTT,CASSLGRQGEAFF
TRBV30,.,14,.,TRBJ1-6,TGTGCCTGGAGTCTATCGGGTAATAATTCCCCCCTCCACTTT,CAWSLSGNNSPLHF
TRBV7-2,.,14,.,TRBJ1-2,TGTGCCAGCAGCCAGAATCAGGGAGGGATTGGCTACACCTTC,CASSQNQGGIGYTF
TRBV5-1,.,14,few,TRBJ1-2,TGCGCCAGCAGACTTGGGGGACAAAACTATGGCTACACCTTC,CASRLGGQNYGYTF
TRBV4-1,.,15,.,TRBJ1-4,TGCGCCAGCAGCCAAATGGGGACTGGTCGAGAAAAACTGTTTTTT,CASSQMGTGREKLFF
TRBV9,TRBD1,15,.,TRBJ1-2,TGTGCCAGCAGCGTAGAACAGGGGGCAAGTCGTGGCTACACCTTC,CASSVEQGASRGYTF
TRBV10-3,.,13,.,TRBJ2-7,TGTGCCATCAGTTTACAACGCTCCTACGAGCAGTACTTC,CAISLQRSYEQYF
TRBV25-1,TRBD1,14,.,TRBJ1-1,TGTGCCAGCAGTGAACTCGGACAGGGGGCTGAAGCTTTCTTT,CASSELGQGAEAFF
TRBV7-9,.,11,.,TRBJ1-1,TGTGCCAGCAGCCTCGGGTTTAGGGCTTTCTTT,CASSLGFRAFF
TRBV27,.,18,.,TRBJ1-2,TGTGCCAGCAGAAATGCTTACCCACAAATACGGGAGACCTATGGCTACACCTTC,CASRNAYPQIRETYGYTF
TRBV28,.,13,.,TRBJ1-6,TGTGCCAGCACCTCCTCTTTTAATTCACCCCTCCACTTT,CASTSSFNSPLHF
TRBV4-1,.,14,.,TRBJ2-2,TGCGCCAGCAGCCAAGCTGACCGGGTCGGGGAGCTGTTTTTT,CASSQADRVGELFF
TRBV6-4,.,13,.,TRBJ2-5,TGTGCCAGCAGTGCGACTACCAAAGAGACCCAGTACTTC,CASSATTKETQYF
TRBV5-1,.,13,.,TRBJ1-2,TGCGCCAGCAGCTTGGTCTCCGGGAGTGGCTACACCTTC,CASSLVSGSGYTF
TRBV15,TRBD2,21,.,TRBJ2-6,TGTGCCACCAGCAGAGATTCCAGGCTAGCGGGGGCCCCCACCGGGGCCAACGTCCTGACTTTC,CATSRDSRLAGAPTGANVLTF
TRBV15,TRBD2,18,.,TRBJ2-1,TGTGCCACCAGCAGAGAAATAGGACTAGCGGGGTCCTACAATGAGCAGTTCTTC,CATSREIGLAGSYNEQFF
TRBV25-1,.,13,once,TRBJ1-2,TGTGCCAGCAGTGAGCCAGGGGACTATGGCTACACCTTC,CASSEPGDYGYTF
TRBV30,TRBD1,14,.,TRBJ1-2,TGTGCCTGGAGTGTAGGGACAGGGTACTATGGCTACACCTTC,CAWSVGTGYYGYTF